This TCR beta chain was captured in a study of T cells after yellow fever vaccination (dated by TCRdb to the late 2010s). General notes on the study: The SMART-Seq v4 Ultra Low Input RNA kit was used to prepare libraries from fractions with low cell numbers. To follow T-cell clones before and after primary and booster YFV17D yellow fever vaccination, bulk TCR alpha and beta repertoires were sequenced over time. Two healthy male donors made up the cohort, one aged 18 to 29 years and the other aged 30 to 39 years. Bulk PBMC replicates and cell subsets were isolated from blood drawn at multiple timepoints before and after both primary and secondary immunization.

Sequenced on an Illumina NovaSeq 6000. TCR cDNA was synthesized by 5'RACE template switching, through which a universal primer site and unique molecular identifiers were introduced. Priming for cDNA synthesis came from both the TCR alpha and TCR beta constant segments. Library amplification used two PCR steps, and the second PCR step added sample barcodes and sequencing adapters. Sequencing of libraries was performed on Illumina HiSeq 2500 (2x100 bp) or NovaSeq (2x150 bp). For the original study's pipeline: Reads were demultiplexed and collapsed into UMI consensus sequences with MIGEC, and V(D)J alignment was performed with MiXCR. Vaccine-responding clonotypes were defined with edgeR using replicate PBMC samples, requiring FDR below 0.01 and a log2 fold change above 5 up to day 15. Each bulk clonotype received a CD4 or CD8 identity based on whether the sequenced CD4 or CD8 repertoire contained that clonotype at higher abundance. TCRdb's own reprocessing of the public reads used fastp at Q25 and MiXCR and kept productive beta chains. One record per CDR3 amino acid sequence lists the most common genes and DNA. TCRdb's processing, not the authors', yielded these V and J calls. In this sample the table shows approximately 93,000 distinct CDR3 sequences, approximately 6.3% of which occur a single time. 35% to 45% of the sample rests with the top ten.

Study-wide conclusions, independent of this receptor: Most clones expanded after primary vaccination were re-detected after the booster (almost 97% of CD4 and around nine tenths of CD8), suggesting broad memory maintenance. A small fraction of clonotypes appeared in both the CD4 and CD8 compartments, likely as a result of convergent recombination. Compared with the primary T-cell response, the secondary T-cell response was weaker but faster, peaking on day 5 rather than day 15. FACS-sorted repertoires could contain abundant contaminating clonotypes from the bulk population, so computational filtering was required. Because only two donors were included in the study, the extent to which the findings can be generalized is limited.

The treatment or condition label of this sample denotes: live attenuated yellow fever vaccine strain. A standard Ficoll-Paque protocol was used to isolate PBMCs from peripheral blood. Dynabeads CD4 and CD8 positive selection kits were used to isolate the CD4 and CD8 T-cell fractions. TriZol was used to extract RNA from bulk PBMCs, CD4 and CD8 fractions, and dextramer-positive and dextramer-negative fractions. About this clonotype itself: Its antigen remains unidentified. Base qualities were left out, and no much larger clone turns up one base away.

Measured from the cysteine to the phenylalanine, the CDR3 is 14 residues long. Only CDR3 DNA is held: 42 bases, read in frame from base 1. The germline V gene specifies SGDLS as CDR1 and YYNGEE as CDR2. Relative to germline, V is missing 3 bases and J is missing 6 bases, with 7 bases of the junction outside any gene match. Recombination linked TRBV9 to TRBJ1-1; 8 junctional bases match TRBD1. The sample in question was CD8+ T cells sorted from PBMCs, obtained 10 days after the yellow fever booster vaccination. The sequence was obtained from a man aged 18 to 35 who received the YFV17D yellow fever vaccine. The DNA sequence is TGTGCCAGCAGCGCACTGCAGGGGGCTTCTGAAGCTTTCTTT. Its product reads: CASSALQGASEAFF.